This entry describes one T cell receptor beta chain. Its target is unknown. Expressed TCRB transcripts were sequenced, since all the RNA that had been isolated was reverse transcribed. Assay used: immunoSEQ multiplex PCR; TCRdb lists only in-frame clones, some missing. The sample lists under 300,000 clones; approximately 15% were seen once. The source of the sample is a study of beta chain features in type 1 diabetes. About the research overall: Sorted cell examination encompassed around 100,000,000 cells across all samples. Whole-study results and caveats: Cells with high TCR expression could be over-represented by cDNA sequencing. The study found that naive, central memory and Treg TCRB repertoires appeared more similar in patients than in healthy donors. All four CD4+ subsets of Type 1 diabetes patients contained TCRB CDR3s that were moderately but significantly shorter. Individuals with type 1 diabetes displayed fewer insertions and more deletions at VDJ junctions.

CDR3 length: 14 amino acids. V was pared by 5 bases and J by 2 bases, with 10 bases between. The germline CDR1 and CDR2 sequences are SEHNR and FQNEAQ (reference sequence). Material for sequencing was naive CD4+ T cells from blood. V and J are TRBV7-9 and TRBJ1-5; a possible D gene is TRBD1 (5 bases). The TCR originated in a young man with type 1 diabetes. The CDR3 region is CASSEGLGNQPQHF. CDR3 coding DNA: TGTGCCAGCAGCGAGGGACTGGGCAATCAGCCCCAGCATTTT.